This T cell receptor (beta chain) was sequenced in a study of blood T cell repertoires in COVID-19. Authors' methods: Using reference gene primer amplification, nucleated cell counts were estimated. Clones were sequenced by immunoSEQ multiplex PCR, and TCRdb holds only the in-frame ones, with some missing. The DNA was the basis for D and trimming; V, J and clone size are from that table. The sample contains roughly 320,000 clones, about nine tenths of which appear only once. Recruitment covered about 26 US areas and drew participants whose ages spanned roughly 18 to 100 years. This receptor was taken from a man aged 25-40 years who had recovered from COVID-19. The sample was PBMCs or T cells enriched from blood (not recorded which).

The CDR3 DNA is TGTGCCAGCAGTTACTGGGACAGAAACTCCTACGAGCAGTACTTC. Its translation: CASSYWDRNSYEQYF. The chain is built from TRBV6-2 or TRBV6-3 and TRBJ2-7; TRBD1 matches at 7 bases. Germline CDR1 is MNHEY and CDR2 is SVGEGT. The CDR3 runs to 15 residues. V shed 1 base and J 0 bases; nucleotides not matched to a gene: 3.